Below, 6 T cell receptor beta chains from the same sample are listed, as sequenced in a study of radiotherapy plus CTLA-4 blockade in lung cancer. Sequencing used immunoSEQ multiplex PCR; TCRdb keeps in-frame clones, though not all of them. The sample carries 45,000 to 55,000 clones, 79% recorded once. The source material was peripheral blood, sampled from a patient treated with radiotherapy plus ipilimumab. These receptors were collected from a human donor with non-small cell lung cancer who had a partial response to radiotherapy plus ipilimumab.

The CDR3 DNA follows: TGTGCCAGCAGCTTCGAATTGCTAGCGGGGGGCCACACCGGGGAGCTGTTTTTT. It yields the protein CASSFELLAGGHTGELFF. This chain connects TRBV7-2 to TRBJ2-2, with 11 bases aligning to TRBD2. With 3 bases clipped from V and 3 bases from J, the junction kept 9 bases outside the gene matches. This CDR3 has 18 residues. CDR1 is SGHTA and CDR2 is FQGNSA in the germline V gene.

This chain uses TRBV27 with TRBJ2-7; a possible D gene is TRBD1 (5 bases). This CDR3 is built from 16 residues. The germline V gene has CDR1 MNHEY and CDR2 SMNVEV (reference sequence). V was clipped by 4 bases and J by 4 bases, with 20 bases between them. The CDR3 nucleotides read TGTGCCAGCAGTTCGACAGACCATCTATCTCTGTACGAGCAGTACTTC. This codes for CASSSTDHLSLYEQYF.

This sequence joins TRBV9 and TRBJ2-2; 9 nucleotides line up with TRBD1. Trimming at V came to 4 bases and at J to 5 bases, leaving 9 bases not matched to a gene. Germline CDR1 reads SGDLS; CDR2 reads YYNGEE. This CDR3 has 16 amino acids. CDR3 residues: CASSNQQGAQTGELFF. In DNA, the CDR3 is TGTGCCAGCAGCAATCAACAGGGGGCGCAAACCGGGGAGCTGTTTTTT.

The genes are TRBV5-4 and TRBJ1-3; D not certain. V lost 1 base and J 2 bases, leaving 13 bases between the germline ends. Germline lookup yields CDR1 SGHNT and CDR2 YYREEE (reference sequence). CDR3 length equals 16 residues. The chain's CDR3 is CASSLSGRRTGNTIYF. The CDR3 DNA reads TGTGCCAGCAGCTTGTCCGGACGGAGGACTGGAAACACCATATATTTT.

The chain couples TRBV4-1 to TRBJ2-7, with 7 bases fitting TRBD1. This CDR3 spans 14 amino acids. V gave up 4 bases and J gave up 5 bases; unmatched junction bases: 8. Germline V gives CDR1 MGHRA, CDR2 YSYEKL. The DNA of the CDR3 is TGCGCCAGCAGCCGACAGGGATTCGGCAACGAGCAGTACTTC. Its translation: CASSRQGFGNEQYF.

The chain is built from TRBV27 and TRBJ2-3; D is perhaps TRBD1 (6 bases). The CDR3 loop spans 15 amino acids. The germline V and J ends were trimmed by 6 bases and 4 bases, with 17 bases remaining between them. CDR1 is MNHEY, CDR2 SMNVEV, per germline (reference sequence). The CDR3 spells CASRVTGQKADTQYF. CDR3 nucleotide sequence: TGTGCCAGCAGGGTAACAGGGCAGAAGGCAGATACGCAGTATTTT.